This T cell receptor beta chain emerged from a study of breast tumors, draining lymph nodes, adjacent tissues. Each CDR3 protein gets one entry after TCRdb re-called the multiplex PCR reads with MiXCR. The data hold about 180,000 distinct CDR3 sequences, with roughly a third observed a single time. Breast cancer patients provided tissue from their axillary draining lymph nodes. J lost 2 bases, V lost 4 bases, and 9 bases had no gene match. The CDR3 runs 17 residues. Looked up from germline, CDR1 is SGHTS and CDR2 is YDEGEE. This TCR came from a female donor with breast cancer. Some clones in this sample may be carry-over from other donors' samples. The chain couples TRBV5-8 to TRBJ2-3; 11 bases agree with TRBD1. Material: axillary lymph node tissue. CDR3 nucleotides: TGTGCCAGCAGCGGGGGGACAGGGGGGCAGTACACAGATACGCAGTATTTT. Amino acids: CASSGGTGGQYTDTQYF. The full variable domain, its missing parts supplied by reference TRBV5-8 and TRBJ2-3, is EAGVTQSPTHLIKTRGQQATLRCSPISGHTSVYWYQQALGLGLQFLLWYDEGEERNRGNFPPRFSGRQFPNYSSELNVNALELEDSALYLCASSGGTGGQYTDTQYFGPGTRLTVL.